These T cell receptor beta chains were read from a single sample in a study of identical twins. TCRdb redid the calling of the 5' RACE reads with MiXCR, one entry per CDR3 protein. Altogether about 730,000 distinct CDR3 sequences are present, over 20% being singletons, with the ten largest covering about 4.3%. These data also featured in a second study, about T cells expressing NK-cell markers.

Sequenced input: PBMCs. All receptors derive from a woman between 18 and 29 years old in good health. Each CDR3 is given with its conserved first and last residue. The D gene is left open where the match is weak. Clone size is given for some rows only: seen once, a few or many times, or a class if the clone is expanded.

v_gene	j_gene	abundance	d_gene	CDR3nt	CDR3aa
TRBV5-1	TRBJ2-3	-	TRBD2	TGCGCCAGCAGCGCCGGGACTAGCGAAACAGATACGCAGTATTTT	CASSAGTSETDTQYF
TRBV29-1	TRBJ2-7	few	TRBD2	TGCAGCGTATCAACTAGCGCGAGCTCCTACGAGCAGTACTTC	CSVSTSASSYEQYF
TRBV7-8	TRBJ1-4	-	-	TGTGCCAGCAGTTCAGGGTATTCCTTTGAAAAACTGTTTTTT	CASSSGYSFEKLFF
TRBV18	TRBJ1-4	-	-	TGTGCCAGCTCACTGACAGGCCGCGAAAAACTGTTTTTT	CASSLTGREKLFF
TRBV6-5	TRBJ1-2	many	-	TGTGCCAGCAGACAGGGCCTACTGGGCTACACCTTC	CASRQGLLGYTF
TRBV7-9	TRBJ2-5	few	TRBD2	TGTGCCAGCAGCCGACTAGCGGGGTTCCAAGAGACCCAGTACTTC	CASSRLAGFQETQYF
TRBV12-3/TRBV12-4	TRBJ1-1	-	-	TGTGCCAGCACCCTCCATATGAACACTGAAGCTTTCTTT	CASTLHMNTEAFF
TRBV27	TRBJ1-1	many	-	TGTGCCAGCAGTCGGACAGCCGGTGAAGCTTTCTTT	CASSRTAGEAFF
TRBV6-5	TRBJ2-1	few	-	TGTGCCAGCACCACGGGATATGAGCAGTTCTTC	CASTTGYEQFF
TRBV15	TRBJ2-1	few	-	TGTGCCACCAGCAAAGCCTCTTGGTACTACAATGAGCAGTTCTTC	CATSKASWYYNEQFF
TRBV29-1	TRBJ2-6	few	-	TGCACCAACTACGCCCCGGCAGGGCTAGGCCTTTTTGGGGCCAACGTCCTGACTTTC	CTNYAPAGLGLFGANVLTF
TRBV12-3/TRBV12-4	TRBJ2-3	-	-	TGTGCCAGCACCCCTTTTTCCAGCACAGATACGCAGTATTTT	CASTPFSSTDTQYF
TRBV20-1	TRBJ2-7	few	TRBD2	TGCAGTGCTAGAGATCGACTAGCGGGAGTCTACGAGCAGTACTTC	CSARDRLAGVYEQYF
TRBV6-1	TRBJ1-4	few	TRBD1	TGTGCCAGCCGACAGGGGCGAGCAGATAATGAAAAACTGTTTTTT	CASRQGRADNEKLFF
TRBV5-1	TRBJ2-2	few	-	TGCGCCAGCAGCCTACAGGGTCGAGAAGGGGAGCTGTTTTTT	CASSLQGREGELFF
TRBV12-3/TRBV12-4	TRBJ1-2	-	-	TGTGCCAGCAGTTTTAGGGGTGACTATGGCTACACCTTC	CASSFRGDYGYTF
TRBV6-1	TRBJ1-1	-	-	TGTGCCAGAACCCGACAGGCCTACTTTCCTAACACTGAAGCTTTCTTT	CARTRQAYFPNTEAFF
TRBV20-1	TRBJ2-1	once	TRBD2	TGCAGTGCTAGAGGCCAGCGGGGGGGCCTAGATGAGCAGTTCTTC	CSARGQRGGLDEQFF
TRBV20-1	TRBJ1-1	-	-	TGCAGTGCTAGAGATTTGCACGTTGAAGCTTTCTTT	CSARDLHVEAFF
TRBV5-5	TRBJ2-1	-	TRBD2	TGTGCCAGCAGCCGGGAGGTAGGGGCTTGGAATGAGCAGTTCTTC	CASSREVGAWNEQFF
TRBV12-3/TRBV12-4	TRBJ1-1	-	-	TGTGCCAGCAAATTACAGGAGGCAGGAACTGAAGCTTTCTTT	CASKLQEAGTEAFF
TRBV30	TRBJ2-1	few	-	TGTGCTCTAACCCCCAGCGAATCCTACAATGAGCAGTTCTTC	CALTPSESYNEQFF
TRBV10-3	TRBJ1-2	many	-	TGTGCCATCAGTGAGTCTTTGGAGAAGCAAGGCTACACCTTC	CAISESLEKQGYTF
TRBV20-1	TRBJ2-1	-	TRBD2	TGCAGTGCTCGCGCTAGCGGGGGGGCCGATGAGCAGTTCTTC	CSARASGGADEQFF
TRBV20-1	TRBJ2-5	few	TRBD2	TGCAGTGCGCTAGCGGACCAAGAGACCCAGTACTTC	CSALADQETQYF
TRBV20-1	TRBJ2-7	-	-	TGCAGTGCCCCCCGCATCGGCGGGTCCTACGAGCAGTACTTC	CSAPRIGGSYEQYF
TRBV3-1	TRBJ2-3	-	-	TGTGCCAGCAACCCCTCTGTCGGAAGAGATACGCAGTATTTT	CASNPSVGRDTQYF
TRBV6-5	TRBJ2-5	few	TRBD2	TGTGCCAGCAGTTACGCACTAGCGGGAGGCCGAAAGATCGAGACCCAGTACTTC	CASSYALAGGRKIETQYF
TRBV13	TRBJ2-7	-	TRBD2	TGTGCCACCGAGGGACTAGCTATGAACGAGCAGTACTTC	CATEGLAMNEQYF
TRBV15	TRBJ2-5	-	-	TGTGCCACCAGCAGAGCCGCCGCAGGGGTTTCAGAGACCCAGTACTTC	CATSRAAAGVSETQYF
TRBV6-5	TRBJ2-7	few	TRBD2	TGTGCCAGCAGTTACTCTAGCGGGGACACCTACGAGCAGTACTTC	CASSYSSGDTYEQYF